Listed below are T cell receptor beta chains from one sample, sequenced in a study of T cell responses to AZD1222 COVID-19 vaccine. The assay was immunoSEQ multiplex PCR, and TCRdb's table has in-frame clones only and misses some. The data contain about 190,000 clones, approximately 91% of them singletons. The sample consisted of peripheral blood, taken on day 0 of AZD1222 vaccination. These receptors were obtained from an adult in good health. Both conserved end residues are part of each CDR3. The order of the fields is J gene, V gene, D gene, clone size, CDR3 protein, CDR3 DNA. D genes are given only for firm matches. Not every row has a clone size; where given, it reads once, few, many or a size class.

j_gene: TRBJ1-4; v_gene: TRBV6-5; d_gene: .; abundance: .; CDR3aa: CASSYSAARREKLFF; CDR3nt: TGTGCCAGCAGTTACTCCGCAGCTAGGAGGGAAAAACTGTTTTTT
j_gene: TRBJ2-2; v_gene: TRBV3-1/TRBV3-2; d_gene: .; abundance: .; CDR3aa: CASSQEGFTGELFF; CDR3nt: TGTGCCAGCAGCCAAGAAGGGTTTACCGGGGAGCTGTTTTTT
j_gene: TRBJ1-6; v_gene: TRBV3-1/TRBV3-2; d_gene: TRBD1; abundance: .; CDR3aa: CASSQETGNSPLHF; CDR3nt: TGTGCCAGCAGCCAAGAGACAGGGAATTCACCCCTCCACTTT
j_gene: TRBJ2-1; v_gene: TRBV21-1; d_gene: .; abundance: once; CDR3aa: CASSKGREGDEQFF; CDR3nt: TGTGCCAGCAGCAAAGGAAGGGAGGGAGATGAGCAGTTCTTC
j_gene: TRBJ1-1; v_gene: TRBV29-1; d_gene: .; abundance: .; CDR3aa: CSVDQEAFF; CDR3nt: TGCAGCGTTGACCAGGAAGCTTTCTTT
j_gene: TRBJ2-5; v_gene: TRBV7-9; d_gene: .; abundance: once; CDR3aa: CASSLVGGSETQYF; CDR3nt: TGTGCCAGCAGCTTAGTCGGGGGTTCAGAGACCCAGTACTTC
j_gene: TRBJ2-1; v_gene: TRBV6-2/TRBV6-3; d_gene: TRBD2; abundance: .; CDR3aa: CASSYVEREANRQFF; CDR3nt: TGTGCCAGCAGTTACGTGGAACGGGAGGCAAACCGGCAGTTCTTC
j_gene: TRBJ2-5; v_gene: TRBV11-2; d_gene: .; abundance: .; CDR3aa: CASSPEPAGGQETQYF; CDR3nt: TGTGCCAGCAGCCCCGAGCCGGCGGGCGGGCAAGAGACCCAGTACTTC
j_gene: TRBJ2-1; v_gene: TRBV9; d_gene: .; abundance: .; CDR3aa: CASSSEGGAYNEQFF; CDR3nt: TGTGCCAGCAGCTCAGAGGGGGGGGCCTACAATGAGCAGTTCTTC
j_gene: TRBJ1-5; v_gene: TRBV19; d_gene: .; abundance: .; CDR3aa: CASSIVGGTGGPQHF; CDR3nt: TGTGCCAGTAGTATTGTGGGCGGAACCGGGGGGCCCCAGCATTTT
j_gene: TRBJ1-2; v_gene: TRBV27; d_gene: .; abundance: .; CDR3aa: CASSFSQGDGYTF; CDR3nt: TGTGCCAGCAGTTTCTCCCAGGGAGATGGCTACACCTTC
j_gene: TRBJ2-7; v_gene: TRBV5-6; d_gene: TRBD1; abundance: .; CDR3aa: CASSSAGTVYEQYF; CDR3nt: TGTGCCAGCAGCTCCGCCGGGACAGTTTACGAGCAGTACTTC
j_gene: TRBJ2-1; v_gene: TRBV14; d_gene: TRBD2; abundance: .; CDR3aa: CASSLLAGISYNEQFF; CDR3nt: TGTGCCAGCAGCCTTCTAGCGGGGATTTCCTACAATGAGCAGTTCTTC
j_gene: TRBJ2-7; v_gene: TRBV10-3; d_gene: .; abundance: .; CDR3aa: CAISDTAYEQYF; CDR3nt: TGTGCCATCAGTGACACCGCCTACGAGCAGTACTTC
j_gene: TRBJ1-5; v_gene: TRBV9; d_gene: .; abundance: .; CDR3aa: CASSVAGAGDQPQHF; CDR3nt: TGTGCCAGCAGCGTGGCGGGGGCTGGCGATCAGCCCCAGCATTTT
j_gene: TRBJ2-3; v_gene: TRBV13; d_gene: TRBD2; abundance: .; CDR3aa: CASSFPSSGADTQYF; CDR3nt: TGTGCCAGCAGCTTTCCGTCTAGCGGGGCGGATACGCAGTATTTT
j_gene: TRBJ2-2; v_gene: TRBV5-8; d_gene: .; abundance: .; CDR3aa: CASSLMRGNTGELFF; CDR3nt: TGTGCCAGCAGCTTGATGAGGGGGAACACCGGGGAGCTGTTTTTT
j_gene: TRBJ2-2; v_gene: TRBV2; d_gene: .; abundance: .; CDR3aa: CARSEGEFRSGELFF; CDR3nt: TGTGCCAGGTCGGAAGGTGAATTTAGGTCCGGGGAGCTGTTTTTT
j_gene: TRBJ1-2; v_gene: TRBV7-9; d_gene: TRBD1; abundance: .; CDR3aa: CASSLGVSTGMYGYTF; CDR3nt: TGTGCCAGCAGCTTAGGAGTCTCGACAGGGATGTATGGCTACACCTTC
j_gene: TRBJ2-6; v_gene: TRBV9; d_gene: TRBD1; abundance: .; CDR3aa: CASSVDPGQGLSGANVLTF; CDR3nt: TGTGCCAGCAGCGTAGACCCGGGACAGGGCCTTTCTGGGGCCAACGTCCTGACTTTC
j_gene: TRBJ1-1; v_gene: TRBV3-1/TRBV3-2; d_gene: TRBD1; abundance: .; CDR3aa: CATRGQGASEAFF; CDR3nt: TGTGCCACCCGGGGGCAGGGGGCATCTGAAGCTTTCTTT
j_gene: TRBJ1-1; v_gene: TRBV6-1; d_gene: .; abundance: .; CDR3aa: CASSEALAASEAFF; CDR3nt: TGTGCCAGCAGTGAAGCGCTTGCGGCCAGTGAAGCTTTCTTT
j_gene: TRBJ1-1; v_gene: TRBV7-3; d_gene: .; abundance: once; CDR3aa: CASSPSPAAEAFF; CDR3nt: TGTGCCAGCAGCCCATCCCCGGCAGCTGAAGCTTTCTTT
j_gene: TRBJ2-3; v_gene: TRBV2; d_gene: TRBD2; abundance: .; CDR3aa: CASRGRAGGADTQYF; CDR3nt: TGTGCCAGCAGGGGCCGGGCGGGAGGTGCAGATACGCAGTATTTT
j_gene: TRBJ2-2; v_gene: TRBV19; d_gene: TRBD1; abundance: .; CDR3aa: CASHLRDRGLGTGELFF; CDR3nt: TGTGCCAGTCACCTCCGGGACAGGGGGCTCGGCACCGGGGAGCTGTTTTTT
j_gene: TRBJ2-5; v_gene: TRBV27; d_gene: TRBD2; abundance: .; CDR3aa: CASSSGRENQETQYF; CDR3nt: TGTGCCAGCAGTTCAGGGCGGGAGAATCAGGAGACCCAGTACTTC
j_gene: TRBJ1-2; v_gene: TRBV3-1/TRBV3-2; d_gene: TRBD1; abundance: .; CDR3aa: CASSNPGTARYGYTF; CDR3nt: TGTGCCAGCAGCAACCCCGGGACAGCCAGATATGGCTACACCTTC
j_gene: TRBJ1-2; v_gene: TRBV7-8; d_gene: .; abundance: .; CDR3aa: CASSLAGRGGGYGYTF; CDR3nt: TGTGCCAGCAGCTTAGCGGGTCGAGGGGGAGGCTATGGCTACACCTTC
j_gene: TRBJ2-7; v_gene: TRBV2; d_gene: TRBD1; abundance: .; CDR3aa: CASSESGQTYEQYF; CDR3nt: TGTGCCAGCAGTGAATCGGGACAGACCTACGAGCAGTACTTC
j_gene: TRBJ2-3; v_gene: TRBV19; d_gene: .; abundance: .; CDR3aa: CASSKAGGLDTQYF; CDR3nt: TGTGCCAGTAGTAAGGCCGGGGGCCTAGATACGCAGTATTTT
j_gene: TRBJ2-4; v_gene: TRBV28; d_gene: .; abundance: .; CDR3aa: CASSPTRGNRGFNIQYF; CDR3nt: TGTGCCAGCAGTCCGACTAGGGGTAATAGGGGGTTTAACATTCAGTACTTC
j_gene: TRBJ2-7; v_gene: TRBV5-6; d_gene: .; abundance: .; CDR3aa: CASSFGTGTYEQYF; CDR3nt: TGTGCCAGCAGCTTTGGAACAGGCACCTACGAGCAGTACTTC
j_gene: TRBJ2-7; v_gene: TRBV19; d_gene: .; abundance: .; CDR3aa: CASRGQRSYEQYF; CDR3nt: TGTGCCAGTAGAGGACAGCGATCCTACGAGCAGTACTTC
j_gene: TRBJ2-4; v_gene: TRBV6-2/TRBV6-3; d_gene: TRBD2; abundance: .; CDR3aa: CASSSRDYKNIQYF; CDR3nt: TGTGCCAGCAGTTCACGGGACTACAAAAACATTCAGTACTTC
j_gene: TRBJ1-1; v_gene: TRBV4-2; d_gene: .; abundance: .; CDR3aa: CASSQEGGVDTEAFF; CDR3nt: TGTGCCAGCAGCCAAGAAGGAGGAGTCGACACTGAAGCTTTCTTT
j_gene: TRBJ2-3; v_gene: TRBV24-1; d_gene: .; abundance: .; CDR3aa: CATSGRGTDTQYF; CDR3nt: TGTGCCACCAGTGGCAGGGGCACAGATACGCAGTATTTT
j_gene: TRBJ2-7; v_gene: TRBV7-2; d_gene: TRBD2; abundance: .; CDR3aa: CASSLGGSAGRTNEQYF; CDR3nt: TGTGCCAGCAGCTTAGGGGGATCAGCGGGGAGAACAAACGAGCAGTACTTC